A single sample gave rise to the 27 T cell receptor beta chains below, sequenced in a study of technical replicates of blood from a handful of donors. Libraries were prepared by immunoSEQ multiplex PCR; TCRdb keeps only in-frame clonotypes and omits some of them. The sample lists more than 65,000 clones, 95% to 98% occurring once. The sequenced sample consisted of T cells isolated from PBMCs. These receptor sequences come from a human donor in good health.

V usage is TRBV19 and J usage is TRBJ1-1, with D possibly being TRBD1 (5 bases). Germline V gives CDR1 LNHDA, CDR2 SQIVND (reference sequence). The CDR3 extends over 14 amino acids. The V gene lost 7 bases and the J gene lost 5 bases, with 17 bases spanning the gap. The CDR3 protein is CASTRVPRETEAFF. CDR3 nucleotide sequence: TGTGCCAGTACCAGGGTTCCGCGAGAAACTGAAGCTTTCTTT.

CDR3 region: CSVGLVAGARDTQYF. The CDR3, as DNA: TGCAGCGTTGGGCTTGTGGCGGGGGCCAGAGATACGCAGTATTTT. The chain has TRBV29-1 and TRBJ2-3; D possibly corresponds to TRBD2 (7 bases). V lost 4 bases to trimming and J lost 5 bases, with 19 bases between them. The CDR3 spans 15 residues. CDR1 and CDR2 from the germline V gene are SQVTM and ANQGSEA.

The chain joins TRBV27 to TRBJ1-5; D is possibly TRBD1 (6 bases). CDR3 size: 12 residues. The germline V gene encodes CDR1 MNHEY and CDR2 SMNVEV (reference sequence). Trimming stripped 10 bases from V and 4 bases from J, with 11 bases between. For the CDR3, the DNA is TGTGCCACCTGGGGGCCGAATCAGCCCCAGCATTTT. This codes for CATWGPNQPQHF.

The chain uses TRBV4-1 and TRBJ2-3; D is undetermined. This CDR3 has 17 amino acids. The V gene's germline CDR1 is MGHRA and CDR2 YSYEKL. V lost 0 bases to trimming and J lost 0 bases, with 13 bases between them. CDR3 sequence (DNA): TGCGCCAGCAGCCAAGATTGGCTTACTACTAGCACAGATACGCAGTATTTT. It translates to CASSQDWLTTSTDTQYF.

The chain joins TRBV6-5 to TRBJ2-3; D is undetermined. V lost 6 bases, J lost 3 bases, and 4 bases lay in between. The CDR3 runs to 11 residues. Germline V gene lookup returns CDR1 MNHEY and CDR2 SVGAGI. Written as DNA, the CDR3 is TGTGCCAGCAGCCAGACAGATACGCAGTATTTT. Amino acid sequence: CASSQTDTQYF.

Regarding this clone: The sample contains more than one DNA sequence encoding this CDR3. This chain links TRBV6-1 with TRBJ2-7; no clear D. V lost 8 bases, J lost 3 bases, and 5 bases lay in between. The CDR3 covers 10 residues. From germline, CDR1 is MNHNS and CDR2 SASEGT. The CDR3 sequence is CASSYYEQYF. CDR3 bases: TGTGCCAGCTCCTACTACGAGCAGTACTTC.

The chain carries TRBV29-1 and TRBJ2-2; D is possibly TRBD1 (6 bases). The CDR3 contains 11 residues. The V gene's germline CDR1 is SQVTM and CDR2 ANQGSEA. The ends were cut back, 4 bases at V and 8 bases at J, with 8 bases in the middle. The CDR3 here is CSVVQGGELFF. The CDR3, as DNA: TGCAGCGTTGTACAGGGAGGGGAGCTGTTTTTT.

This clone has only one observation. J is TRBJ2-7 and V is TRBV25-1; 9 bases are a match to TRBD2. V trimming: 8 bases; J trimming: 3 bases; junction bases outside the gene matches: 2. The CDR3 spans 12 residues. Germline CDR1 MGHDK, CDR2 SYGVNS. The CDR3, as DNA: TGTGCCAGCGGTAGCGGGAGCTACGAGCAGTACTTC. Its translation is CASGSGSYEQYF.

V gene TRBV9 combines with J gene TRBJ2-1; 9 bases match TRBD2. The CDR3 contains 18 residues. Losses at the gene ends were 0 bases for V and 6 bases for J; bases not matched to a gene: 13. In germline, CDR1 is SGDLS, CDR2 YYNGEE. CDR3 sequence reads: CASSVGLGLAFGLNEQFF. The CDR3 DNA reads TGTGCCAGCAGCGTAGGTTTGGGACTAGCATTCGGACTCAATGAGCAGTTCTTC.

The gene calls are TRBV11-3 and TRBJ2-5; maybe TRBD1 (5 bases). Germline CDR1 and CDR2: SGHNT and YENEEA. Between the trimmed V and J ends, which lost 1 base and 4 bases, there was a span of 10 bases. This CDR3 has 14 amino acids. The CDR3, as DNA: TGTGCCAGCAGCTTAGTCCCTAGGGGAGAGACCCAGTACTTC. Amino acids: CASSLVPRGETQYF.

This chain uses TRBV7-9 with TRBJ2-7, with 9 bases matching TRBD1. Per germline, CDR1 SEHNR and CDR2 FQNEAQ (reference sequence). The CDR3 is 16 residues long. V lost 5 bases and J lost 0; bases outside the gene matches: 8. The CDR3 sequence is CASSQTGTGISYEQYF. The CDR3 DNA reads TGTGCCAGCAGCCAGACCGGGACAGGGATCTCCTACGAGCAGTACTTC.

The rearrangement links TRBV18 to TRBJ2-7; 9 bases are a match to TRBD1. The CDR3 spans 16 residues. V shed 8 bases and J 2 bases; nucleotides not matched to a gene: 13. Germline CDR1 KGHSH, CDR2 LQKENI. CDR3 protein: CASTSNTGQGAYEQYF. For the CDR3, the DNA is TGTGCCAGCACCTCAAATACGGGACAGGGAGCCTACGAGCAGTACTTC.

The V gene is TRBV10-2, the J gene TRBJ2-2; D unclear. The V end lost 6 bases, the J end lost 1 base, and 3 bases lay between the germline ends. The CDR3 extends over 12 amino acids. CDR1 is WSHSY and CDR2 is SAAADI in the germline V gene. In DNA, the CDR3 is TGCGCCAGCAGCTGGAACACCGGGGAGCTGTTTTTT. Translated: CASSWNTGELFF.

This clone occurred once. The rearrangement links TRBV27 to TRBJ1-2, with 10 nucleotides matching TRBD1. With 5 bases clipped from V and 7 bases from J, the junction kept 7 bases outside the gene matches. Germline loops: CDR1 MNHEY, CDR2 SMNVEV (reference sequence). This CDR3 contains 14 residues. As DNA, the CDR3 is TGTGCCAGCAGTCCGACAGGGGGCGCAGGTGGCTACACCTTC. Translating it yields CASSPTGGAGGYTF.

CDR3 coding DNA: TGTGCCAGCAGCGTCTCAATTAGCGAGTCCTACAATGAGCAGTTCTTC. Residues: CASSVSISESYNEQFF. This sequence joins TRBV9 and TRBJ2-1, with a weak D call TRBD2 (5 bases). The length of the CDR3 is 16 residues. From germline, CDR1 is SGDLS and CDR2 YYNGEE. The V gene lost 2 bases and the J gene lost 1 base, with 13 bases spanning the gap.

The chain employs TRBV19 and TRBJ1-2, with a tentative D call TRBD1 (6 bases). The length of the CDR3 is 14 residues. V gave up 6 bases and J gave up 2 bases, with 13 bases separating them. CDR1 and CDR2 from the germline V gene are LNHDA and SQIVND (reference sequence). The CDR3 protein is CASRPQGKNYGYTF. DNA for the CDR3: TGTGCCAGTAGACCACAGGGTAAGAACTATGGCTACACCTTC.

This chain links TRBV4-2 with TRBJ2-1, with 8 bases matching TRBD1. The CDR3 loop spans 15 amino acids. CDR1 is LGHNA, CDR2 YNFKEQ, per germline. V shed 0 bases, J shed 8 bases, and the junction held 6 bases outside the gene matches. CDR3 in amino acids: CASSQEARGLDEQFF. The CDR3 DNA reads TGTGCCAGCAGCCAAGAGGCCAGGGGGCTCGATGAGCAGTTCTTC.

V gene TRBV5-1 combines with J gene TRBJ2-2; 8 bases fit TRBD1. Looked up from germline, CDR1 is SGHRS and CDR2 is YFSETQ. The CDR3 runs to 17 residues. Germline trimming cut 0 bases from V and 7 bases from J; bases unmatched to any gene: 11. CDR3 coding DNA: TGCGCCAGCAGCTTGGGTCTACAGGGGGTTCTCGACGGGGAGCTGTTTTTT. Protein: CASSLGLQGVLDGELFF.

The J gene is TRBJ1-2, the V gene TRBV19; TRBD1 agrees at 8 bases. J lost 7 bases, V lost 3 bases, and 13 bases had no gene match. Germline CDR1 reads LNHDA; CDR2 reads SQIVND (reference sequence). This CDR3 has 16 residues. The CDR3: CASSIRPGGARGGYTF. The CDR3 DNA sequence: TGTGCCAGTAGTATTCGACCAGGGGGCGCACGTGGTGGCTACACCTTC.

The V and J genes are TRBV18 and TRBJ2-7; 7 nucleotides align to TRBD1. The germline V gene encodes CDR1 KGHSH and CDR2 LQKENI. The CDR3 runs to 15 residues. V lost 1 base to trimming and J lost 2 bases; unmatched junction nucleotides: 5. In DNA, the CDR3 is TGTGCCAGCTCACCACGCGACAGGGCTCCCTACGAGCAGTACTTC. This codes for CASSPRDRAPYEQYF. The full variable domain, completed using reference TRBV18 and TRBJ2-7, is NAGVMQNPRHLVRRRGQEARLRCSPMKGHSHVYWYRQLPEEGLKFMVYLQKENIIDESGMPKERFSAEFPKEGPSILRIQQVVRGDSAAYFCASSPRDRAPYEQYFGPGTRLTVT.

This chain links TRBV27 with TRBJ2-7; D perhaps matches TRBD1 (6 bases). Deletions cut 2 bases from V and 7 bases from J, with 12 bases between. Germline V gene data show CDR1 as MNHEY and CDR2 as SMNVEV (reference sequence). The CDR3 runs 13 residues. This chain's CDR3 is CASSLSRGGEQYF. In DNA, the CDR3 is TGTGCCAGCAGTTTAAGCAGGGGTGGAGAGCAGTACTTC.

This chain connects TRBV6-6 to TRBJ1-2; 8 bases are shared with TRBD1. V was pared by 6 bases and J by 8 bases, with 8 bases of the junction left unmatched. The CDR3 runs to 13 residues. The germline V gene has CDR1 MNHNY and CDR2 SVGAGI (reference sequence). The CDR3 DNA is TGTGCCAGCAGCCCGGACAGGGTAAACGGCTACACCTTC. Translating gives CASSPDRVNGYTF.

This clone was observed a few times. This chain connects TRBV27 to TRBJ2-2; the D is unclear. Germline V CDR1 and CDR2: MNHEY, SMNVEV (reference sequence). With 3 bases removed from V and 6 bases from J, the gap between germline ends came to 5 bases. The CDR3 runs to 12 residues. The CDR3 DNA is TGTGCCAGCAGTTTCCCCTCCGGGGAGCTGTTTTTT. This gives the protein CASSFPSGELFF.

The chain combines TRBV4-3 with TRBJ1-2, with D uncertain. This CDR3 is built from 19 residues. Germline V gives CDR1 LGHNA, CDR2 YSLEER. V dropped 0 bases and J dropped 4 bases, with 24 bases sitting between them. CDR3: CASSQDFYTLLKTFYGYTF. For the CDR3, the DNA is TGCGCCAGCAGCCAAGATTTCTACACACTATTGAAGACCTTCTATGGCTACACCTTC.

The rearrangement links TRBV9 to TRBJ1-1, with D hard to call. Germline V gene sequence: CDR1 SGDLS, CDR2 YYNGEE. V dropped 1 base and J dropped 5 bases, with 9 bases sitting between them. The CDR3 totals 13 residues. CDR3 sequence: CASSVLVGTEAFF. DNA for the CDR3: TGTGCCAGCAGCGTATTAGTCGGTACTGAAGCTTTCTTT.

This chain connects TRBV6-1 to TRBJ1-1; D not certain. V was trimmed by 7 bases and J by 7 bases, leaving 13 bases between them. This CDR3 spans 12 amino acids. The V gene's germline CDR1 is MNHNS and CDR2 SASEGT. CDR3 nucleotide sequence: TGTGCCAGCAAATACGGGAATAGTGAAGCTTTCTTT. Amino acid sequence: CASKYGNSEAFF.

V and J are TRBV29-1 and TRBJ2-5; D is ambiguous. Trimming left V 4 bases short and J 6 bases short, with 15 bases between. Germline values: CDR1 SQVTM, CDR2 ANQGSEA. The CDR3 totals 13 residues. Written as DNA, the CDR3 is TGCAGCGTTGGGCCTTACTCTAGAAAGACCCAGTACTTC. Protein: CSVGPYSRKTQYF.